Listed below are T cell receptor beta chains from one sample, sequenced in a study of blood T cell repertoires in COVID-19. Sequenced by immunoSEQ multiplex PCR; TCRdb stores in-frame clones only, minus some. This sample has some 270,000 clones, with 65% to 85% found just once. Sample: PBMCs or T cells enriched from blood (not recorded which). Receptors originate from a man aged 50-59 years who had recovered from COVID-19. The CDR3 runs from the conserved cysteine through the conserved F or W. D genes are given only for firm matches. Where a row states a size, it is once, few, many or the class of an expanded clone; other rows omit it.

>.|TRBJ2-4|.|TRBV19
CASSIEGRAKNIQYF
TGTGCCAGTAGTATAGAGGGGAGGGCCAAAAACATTCAGTACTTC
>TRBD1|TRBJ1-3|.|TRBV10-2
CASSESGTGAIGNTIYF
TGCGCCAGCAGTGAATCCGGGACAGGGGCGATAGGAAACACCATATATTTT
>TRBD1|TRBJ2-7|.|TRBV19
CASSMGQGGRPYEQYF
TGTGCCAGTAGTATGGGACAGGGGGGCAGACCCTACGAGCAGTACTTC
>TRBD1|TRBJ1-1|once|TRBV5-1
CASSLAGTGNPGSEAFF
TGCGCCAGCAGCTTGGCCGGGACAGGGAATCCGGGGTCTGAAGCTTTCTTT
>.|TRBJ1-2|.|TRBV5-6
CASSLANLGSGYTF
TGTGCCAGCAGCTTGGCCAATCTGGGGAGTGGCTACACCTTC
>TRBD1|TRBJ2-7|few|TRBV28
CASSLHTGGNWYF
TGTGCCAGCAGTTTACATACAGGGGGGAACTGGTACTTC
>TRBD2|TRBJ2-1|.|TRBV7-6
CASSLAMGRGGEQFF
TGTGCCAGCAGCTTAGCTATGGGGAGGGGAGGCGAGCAGTTCTTC
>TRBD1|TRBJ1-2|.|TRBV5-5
CASSSIQGAPGYTF
TGTGCCAGCAGCTCAATACAGGGGGCGCCTGGCTACACCTTC
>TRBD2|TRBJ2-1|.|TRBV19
CASSIGVAGGLNEQFF
TGTGCCAGTAGTATAGGAGTAGCGGGAGGGCTCAATGAGCAGTTCTTC
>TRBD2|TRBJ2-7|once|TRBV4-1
CASSRPGLAGDRYEQYF
TGCGCCAGCAGCCGCCCCGGACTAGCGGGAGATAGGTACGAGCAGTACTTC
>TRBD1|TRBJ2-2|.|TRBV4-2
CASSLSGTGSTGELFF
TGTGCCAGCAGCCTGAGCGGGACAGGGTCCACCGGGGAGCTGTTTTTT
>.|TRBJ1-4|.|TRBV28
CASRKIQGATSTNEKLFF
TGTGCCAGCAGAAAAATCCAGGGCGCGACTTCAACTAATGAAAAACTGTTTTTT
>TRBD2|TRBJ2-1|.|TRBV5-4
CASSKGTSGNPVNEQFF
TGTGCCAGCAGCAAGGGGACTAGCGGGAATCCCGTCAATGAGCAGTTCTTC
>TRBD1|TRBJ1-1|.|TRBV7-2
CASSSGQGIYLAEAFF
TGTGCCAGCAGCTCTGGACAGGGAATATATCTTGCTGAAGCTTTCTTT
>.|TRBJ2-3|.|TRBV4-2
CASSQYTTGVGTDTQYF
TGTGCCAGCAGCCAATACACTACGGGGGTGGGCACAGATACGCAGTATTTT
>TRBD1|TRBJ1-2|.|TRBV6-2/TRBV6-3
CASSKTTGSLDGYTF
TGTGCCAGCAGCAAAACGACAGGGAGTTTGGATGGCTACACCTTC
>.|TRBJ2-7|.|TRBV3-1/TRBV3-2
CASSQITYEQYF
TGTGCCAGCAGCCAAATCACCTACGAGCAGTACTTC
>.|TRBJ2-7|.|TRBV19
CASSKRDEQYF
TGTGCCAGTAGTAAACGAGACGAGCAGTACTTC
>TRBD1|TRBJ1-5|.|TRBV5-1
CASSQQGAVGQPQHF
TGCGCCAGCAGCCAACAGGGGGCTGTCGGTCAGCCCCAGCATTTT
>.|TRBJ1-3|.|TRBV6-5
CASRADRLSGNTIYF
TGTGCCAGCAGGGCAGACAGGCTCTCTGGAAACACCATATATTTT
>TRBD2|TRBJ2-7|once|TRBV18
CASSPTTSGKYEQYF
TGTGCCAGCTCTCCGACGACTAGCGGGAAATACGAGCAGTACTTC
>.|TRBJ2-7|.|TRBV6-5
CASSYWGGGTSYEQYF
TGTGCCAGCAGTTACTGGGGGGGCGGGACCTCCTACGAGCAGTACTTC
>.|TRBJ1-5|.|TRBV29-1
CSVKAGNSNQPQHF
TGCAGCGTTAAAGCGGGTAACAGCAATCAGCCCCAGCATTTT
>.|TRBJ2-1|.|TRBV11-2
CASSTRYNEQFF
TGTGCCAGCAGCACACGCTACAATGAGCAGTTCTTC
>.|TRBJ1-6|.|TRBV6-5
CASSPWGGIDSPLHF
TGTGCCAGCAGTCCTTGGGGGGGGATTGATTCACCCCTCCACTTT
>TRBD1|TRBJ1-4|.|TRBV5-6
CASSSGQGGSNEKLFF
TGTGCCAGCAGCTCTGGACAGGGCGGATCTAATGAAAAACTGTTTTTT
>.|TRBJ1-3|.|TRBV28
CASSLFVVREVDSGNTIYF
TGTGCCAGCAGTTTATTTGTCGTCAGGGAAGTCGACTCTGGAAACACCATATATTTT
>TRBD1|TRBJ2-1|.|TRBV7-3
CASSLMGQGSYNEQFF
TGTGCCAGCAGCTTAATGGGACAGGGCTCCTACAATGAGCAGTTCTTC
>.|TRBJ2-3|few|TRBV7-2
CASSLSLPDTQYF
TGTGCCAGCAGCTTATCACTCCCAGATACGCAGTATTTT
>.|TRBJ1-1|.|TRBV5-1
CASSGGGQNLPEAFF
TGCGCCAGCAGTGGGGGTGGACAGAATCTTCCTGAAGCTTTCTTT
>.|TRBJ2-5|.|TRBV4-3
CASSRTILEALAGETQYF
TGCGCCAGCAGTCGGACTATCCTGGAGGCCCTGGCGGGAGAGACCCAGTACTTC
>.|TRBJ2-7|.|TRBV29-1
CSVVGSGSFEQYF
TGCAGCGTTGTTGGGTCAGGGTCCTTCGAGCAGTACTTC
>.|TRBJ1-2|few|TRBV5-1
CASSFLPGAEYGYTF
TGCGCCAGCAGCTTCCTCCCAGGGGCGGAATATGGCTACACCTTC
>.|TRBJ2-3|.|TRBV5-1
CASSRLGSDTQYF
TGCGCCAGCAGCCGACTAGGGTCAGATACGCAGTATTTT
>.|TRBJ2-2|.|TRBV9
CASSTSRVPGELFF
TGTGCCAGCAGCACATCCAGGGTGCCCGGGGAGCTGTTTTTT